These T cell receptor beta chains were read from a single sample in a study of T-cell memory formation after mild COVID-19. TCRdb independently ran MiXCR on the 5' RACE reads; one entry per CDR3 protein. Among a few hundred thousand distinct CDR3 sequences, roughly 21% were seen once, and the ten largest hold approximately 12%. Sample: PBMCs or a T cell subset sorted from them (not recorded which). The receptors were sampled from an adult woman who had mild COVID-19 (a few samples of this study predate the infection). Cell type and time point are not known. Each CDR3 is given with its conserved first and last residue. The D gene is left open where the match is weak. Clone size is not always given. Where it is, it says once, few, many or a class for expanded clones.

J gene	V gene	clone size	D gene	CDR3 DNA	CDR3 protein
TRBJ2-3	TRBV7-2	.	TRBD2	TGTGCCAGCAGCTCGACTAGCGTGACGTCAGATACGCAGTATTTT	CASSSTSVTSDTQYF
TRBJ2-7	TRBV6-5	many	.	TGTGCCAGCAGGCCGGGTCGAACTACCTACGAGCAGTACTTC	CASRPGRTTYEQYF
TRBJ2-7	TRBV3-1	.	.	TGTGCCAGCAGCCAAGAAGTCTACTACGAGCAGTACTTC	CASSQEVYYEQYF
TRBJ1-2	TRBV12-3/TRBV12-4	.	TRBD1	TGTGCCAGCAGCCGGGGACAGGGAGGTGGCTACACCTTC	CASSRGQGGGYTF
TRBJ1-2	TRBV12-3/TRBV12-4	.	.	TGTGCCAGCAGTTTAAGGTGGGGTGGAGACTATGGCTACACCTTC	CASSLRWGGDYGYTF
TRBJ2-1	TRBV6-6	few	TRBD2	TGTGCCAGCAGAGACCCACAAGCGGGGCTCTACAATGAGCAGTTCTTC	CASRDPQAGLYNEQFF
TRBJ2-3	TRBV20-1	.	TRBD1	TGCAGTGCTAGGCAGGGGGCCGGCACAGATACGCAGTATTTT	CSARQGAGTDTQYF
TRBJ2-7	TRBV20-1	.	TRBD2	TGCAGCCTGACTAGCGGTCACGAGCAGTACTTC	CSLTSGHEQYF
TRBJ1-1	TRBV20-1	.	.	TGCAGTGCTAGAGATGGCAGGACCAATGCTTTCTTT	CSARDGRTNAFF
TRBJ2-1	TRBV5-1	.	.	TGCGCCAGCAGCTTGGAGTATGCGAATGAGCAGTTCTTC	CASSLEYANEQFF
TRBJ2-7	TRBV20-1	few	.	TGCAGTGCTAGAGATGACAGGAGAACATACTACGAGCAGTACTTC	CSARDDRRTYYEQYF
TRBJ2-7	TRBV5-6	.	.	TGTGCCAGCAGCTTGGTTGTGGGGGCGTACGAGCAGTACTTC	CASSLVVGAYEQYF
TRBJ2-2	TRBV28	few	.	TGTGCCTGCGGACAGTCGAACACCGGGGAGCTGTTTTTT	CACGQSNTGELFF
TRBJ2-1	TRBV11-2	.	TRBD2	TGTGCCAGCAGCTTACCTCAGGCTAGCGGGAGGTCCCTCTACAATGAGCAGTTCTTC	CASSLPQASGRSLYNEQFF